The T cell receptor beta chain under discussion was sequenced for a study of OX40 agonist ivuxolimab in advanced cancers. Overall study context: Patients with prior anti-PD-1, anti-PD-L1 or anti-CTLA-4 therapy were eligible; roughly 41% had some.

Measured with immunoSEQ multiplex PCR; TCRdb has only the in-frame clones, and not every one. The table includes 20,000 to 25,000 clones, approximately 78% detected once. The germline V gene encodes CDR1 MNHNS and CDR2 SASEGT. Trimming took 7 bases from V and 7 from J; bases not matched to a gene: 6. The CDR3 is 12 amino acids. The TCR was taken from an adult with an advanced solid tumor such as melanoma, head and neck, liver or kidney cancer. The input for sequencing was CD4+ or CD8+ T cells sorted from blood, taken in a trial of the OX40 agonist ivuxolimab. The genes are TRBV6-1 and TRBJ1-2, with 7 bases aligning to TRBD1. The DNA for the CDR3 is TGTGCCAGCATTAACAGGGGAGGTGGCTACACCTTC. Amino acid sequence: CASINRGGGYTF.